This T cell receptor (beta chain) derives from a study of T-cell memory formation after mild COVID-19 (dated by TCRdb to about 2021). With regard to the full study: TCR sequence clusters from the two donors were found to be largely donor specific. T-cell clones expanding and contracting after mild COVID-19 in a couple of donors were tracked by longitudinal TCRalpha and TCRbeta repertoire sequencing. The cohort comprised two young, previously healthy adult volunteers, one female and one male.

This clonotype has a count of ten or more. It has no known antigen specificity. The input lacks base qualities; no much larger clone sits a single base away. On the study overall, not on this receptor specifically: The study covered only a couple of mild cases, and larger cohorts including severe cases with pre-infection samples were considered necessary. SARS-CoV-2 specificity of the second-wave clones peaking on day 37 was not confirmed. Some responding clones were detected in pre-infection memory, suggesting pre-existing cross-reactive memory T cells joined the SARS-CoV-2 response. Contracting CD4+ clones were located mainly in the CM and EM memory subsets, whereas CD8+ clones were found to be enriched in EMRA. Balanced CD4/CD8 phenotypes were observed for clones contracting from day 15 to 85, whereas a bias towards CD4+ was observed for a second wave of clones expanding from day 15 to 37.

Instrument on record: Illumina NovaSeq 6000. Using 5'RACE with constant-segment primers, TCRalpha and TCRbeta cDNA libraries were constructed, with sample barcodes and unique molecular identifiers added in the process. Trizol reagent was used to extract RNA from every sample. Libraries were amplified in two PCR steps, with a second sample barcode and Illumina TruSeq adapters added in the second step. Sequencing of libraries was performed on an Illumina NovaSeq with 2 x 150 bp paired-end reads. On the study's bioinformatics: The reads were demultiplexed and collapsed into UMI-guided consensus sequences using migec v1.2.7. Using mixcr v2.1.11, UMI consensuses were aligned to TRA and TRB V and J templates and then assembled into clonotypes. Expanded or contracted clonotypes were those called significant by both edgeR and NoisET, with noise models trained on biological replicates. For edgeR calls, a false discovery rate-adjusted p below 0.01 and a log2 fold-change threshold of 1 were applied. PCA with hierarchical clustering of max-normalized trajectories of the 1000 most abundant clonotypes was used as exploratory dynamics analysis. Each responding clone was given a CD4 or CD8 phenotype based on the CD4+ and CD8+ repertoires, which had been sequenced separately. TCRdb reprocessed the public reads (quality trimming at Q25 with fastp, clone calling with MiXCR) and kept in-frame beta chains. Entries that share a CDR3 protein sequence are merged under the most common genes and DNA. The V and J calls were determined by TCRdb, not by the authors. The sample table records 300,000 to 400,000 distinct CDR3 sequences; 13% to 15% of these occur just once. The ten largest clonotypes hold roughly 22% of the sample.

PBMCs were isolated by Ficoll-Paque density gradient centrifugation. The CDR3 spans 13 residues, from the cysteine through the phenylalanine. The sequence is cut down to CDR3 DNA, 39 bases in frame from base 1. V was cut back by 3 bases and J by 2 bases, leaving a gap of 9 bases between them. Reading the germline V gene (reference sequence) gives CDR1 DFQATT and CDR2 SNEGSKA. The chain couples TRBV20-1 to TRBJ2-3, with the identity of the D gene unclear. This TCR was sampled from a man younger than 35 who had mild COVID-19 (a few samples of this study predate the infection). The sample titles of this study are shuffled in the database, so cell type and time point are left out; the donor was told from shared clones. The sequencing sample was made of PBMCs or a T cell subset sorted from them (not recorded which). The CDR3 protein is CSASDLVTDTQYF. The DNA sequence reads TGCAGTGCTAGTGATCTAGTCACAGATACGCAGTATTTT.